This T cell receptor (beta chain) stems from a study of post-analysis software for immune sequencing data. Turning to the study itself: The patients showed relapsing-remitting, secondary progressive and progressive-relapsing multiple sclerosis courses.

Concerning this clonotype itself: Its antigen is not identified.

The library was made from cDNA and included unique molecular identifiers. TCRdb independently ran MiXCR on the PCR reads; one entry per CDR3 protein. The sample records fewer than 600,000 distinct CDR3 sequences, roughly 46% being singletons. General study points: When patients were compared with controls, 5 or 6 TRBV segments were more frequent, TRBV5-6, TRBV5-1 and TRBV20-1 among them. Strong co-clustering by F measure linked samples that shared a preparation batch. Normalized Chao1 diversity was significantly lower in multiple sclerosis patients than in controls.

Unmatched junction bases numbered 8, after V lost 4 bases and J lost 5 bases. The length of the CDR3 is 13 residues. The germline CDR1 and CDR2 sequences are SQVTM and ANQGSEA. The rearrangement uses TRBV29-1 and TRBJ2-7, with TRBD1 identical over 7 bases. The sequence was collected from a girl aged 10 to 17 with multiple sclerosis. The sequencing input was blood. Here the CDR3 DNA reads TGCAGCGTTGGAATTACAGGGGATGACGAGCAGTACTTC. Translating it yields CSVGITGDDEQYF.